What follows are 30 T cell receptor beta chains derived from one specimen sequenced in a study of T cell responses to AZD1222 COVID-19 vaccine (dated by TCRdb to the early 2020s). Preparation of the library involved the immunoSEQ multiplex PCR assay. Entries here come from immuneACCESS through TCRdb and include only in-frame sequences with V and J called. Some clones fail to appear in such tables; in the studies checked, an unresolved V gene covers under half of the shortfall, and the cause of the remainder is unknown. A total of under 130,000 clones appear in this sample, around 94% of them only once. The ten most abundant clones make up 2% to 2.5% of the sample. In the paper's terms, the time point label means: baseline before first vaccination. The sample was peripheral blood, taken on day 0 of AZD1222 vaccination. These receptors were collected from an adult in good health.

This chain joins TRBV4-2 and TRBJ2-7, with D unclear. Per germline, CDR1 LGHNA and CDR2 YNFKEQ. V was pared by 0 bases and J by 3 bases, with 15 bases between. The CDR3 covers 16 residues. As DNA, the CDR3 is TGTGCCAGCAGCCAAGATGAGTCCGGCCTCTTCTACGAGCAGTACTTC. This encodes CASSQDESGLFYEQYF.

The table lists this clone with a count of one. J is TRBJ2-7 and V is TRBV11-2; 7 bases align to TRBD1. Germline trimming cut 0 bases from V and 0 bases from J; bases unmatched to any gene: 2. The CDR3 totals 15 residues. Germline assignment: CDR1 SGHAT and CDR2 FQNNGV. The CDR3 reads CASSLETGLSYEQYF. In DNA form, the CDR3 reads TGTGCCAGCAGCTTAGAGACAGGGCTCTCCTACGAGCAGTACTTC. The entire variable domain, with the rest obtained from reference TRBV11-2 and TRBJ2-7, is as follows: EAGVAQSPRYKIIEKRQSVAFWCNPISGHATLYWYQQILGQGPKLLIQFQNNGVVDDSQLPKDRFSAERLKGVDSTLKIQPAKLEDSAVYLCASSLETGLSYEQYFGPGTRLTVT.

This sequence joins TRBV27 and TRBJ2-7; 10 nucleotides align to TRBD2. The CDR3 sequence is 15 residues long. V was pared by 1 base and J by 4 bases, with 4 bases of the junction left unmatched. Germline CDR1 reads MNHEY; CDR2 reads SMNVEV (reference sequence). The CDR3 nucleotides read TGTGCCAGCAGTTTATTAGCGGGAGGAGAGTACGAGCAGTACTTC. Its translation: CASSLLAGGEYEQYF.

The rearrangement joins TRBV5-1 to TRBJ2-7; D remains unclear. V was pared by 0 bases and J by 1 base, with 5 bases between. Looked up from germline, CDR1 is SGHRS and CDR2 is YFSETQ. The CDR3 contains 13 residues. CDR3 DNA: TGCGCCAGCAGCTTGGTTGGTTCCTACGAGCAGTACTTC. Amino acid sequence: CASSLVGSYEQYF.

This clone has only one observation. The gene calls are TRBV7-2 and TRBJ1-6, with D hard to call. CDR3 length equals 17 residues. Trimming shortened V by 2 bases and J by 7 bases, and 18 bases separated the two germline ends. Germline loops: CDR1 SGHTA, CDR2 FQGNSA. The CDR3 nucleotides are TGTGCCAGCAGCTTAACTCCCATACGGGGAGGGAATTCACCCCTCCACTTT. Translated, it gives CASSLTPIRGGNSPLHF. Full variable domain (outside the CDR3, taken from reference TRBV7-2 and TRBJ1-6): GAGVSQSPSNKVTEKGKDVELRCDPISGHTALYWYRQSLGQGLEFLIYFQGNSAPDKSGLPSDRFSAERTGGSVSTLTIQRTQQEDSAVYLCASSLTPIRGGNSPLHFGNGTRLTVT.

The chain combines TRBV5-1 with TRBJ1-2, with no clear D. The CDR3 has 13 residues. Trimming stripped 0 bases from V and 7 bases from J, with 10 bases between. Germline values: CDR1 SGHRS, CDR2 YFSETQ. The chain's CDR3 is CASSLDSRGGYTF. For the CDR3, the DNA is TGCGCCAGCAGCTTGGACAGCCGTGGTGGCTACACCTTC.

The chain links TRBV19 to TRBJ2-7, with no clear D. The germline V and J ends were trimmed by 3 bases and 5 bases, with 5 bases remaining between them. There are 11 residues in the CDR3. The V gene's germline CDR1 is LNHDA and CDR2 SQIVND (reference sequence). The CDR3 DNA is TGTGCCAGTAGTATTTCCAACGAGCAGTACTTC. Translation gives CASSISNEQYF.

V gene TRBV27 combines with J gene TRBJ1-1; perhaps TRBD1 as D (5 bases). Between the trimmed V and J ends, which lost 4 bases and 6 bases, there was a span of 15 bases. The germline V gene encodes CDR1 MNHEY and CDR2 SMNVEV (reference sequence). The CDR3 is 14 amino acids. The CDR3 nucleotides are TGTGCCAGCAGTTCCGGGACGGCATGGTCTGAAGCTTTCTTT. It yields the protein CASSSGTAWSEAFF.

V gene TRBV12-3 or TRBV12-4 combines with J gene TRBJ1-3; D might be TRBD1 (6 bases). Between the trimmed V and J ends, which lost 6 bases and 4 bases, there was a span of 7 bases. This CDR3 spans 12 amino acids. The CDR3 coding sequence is TGTGCCAGCAGAGGGGGGGGAAACACCATATATTTT. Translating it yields CASRGGGNTIYF.

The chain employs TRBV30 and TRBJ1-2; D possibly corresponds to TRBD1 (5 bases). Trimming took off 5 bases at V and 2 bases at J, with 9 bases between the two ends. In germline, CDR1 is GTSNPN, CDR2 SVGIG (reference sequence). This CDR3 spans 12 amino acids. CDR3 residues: CAWGEGNYGYTF. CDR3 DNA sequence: TGTGCCTGGGGAGAGGGGAACTATGGCTACACCTTC.

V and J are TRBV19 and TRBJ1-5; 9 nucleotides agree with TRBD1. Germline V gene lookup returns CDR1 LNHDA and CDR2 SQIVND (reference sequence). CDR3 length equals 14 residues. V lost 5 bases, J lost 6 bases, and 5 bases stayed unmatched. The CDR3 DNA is TGTGCCAGTAGTGCGACAGGGGGTGGTCAGCCCCAGCATTTT. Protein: CASSATGGGQPQHF.

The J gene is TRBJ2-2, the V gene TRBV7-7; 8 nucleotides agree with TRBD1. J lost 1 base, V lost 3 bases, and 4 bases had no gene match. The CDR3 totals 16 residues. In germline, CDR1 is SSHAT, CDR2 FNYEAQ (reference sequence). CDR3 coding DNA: TGTGCCAGCAGCTTTGGGACAGGTGGGAACACCGGGGAGCTGTTTTTT. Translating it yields CASSFGTGGNTGELFF.

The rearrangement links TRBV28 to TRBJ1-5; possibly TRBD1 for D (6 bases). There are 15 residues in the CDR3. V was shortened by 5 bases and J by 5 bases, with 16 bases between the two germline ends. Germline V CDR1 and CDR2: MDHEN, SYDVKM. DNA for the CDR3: TGTGCCAGCAGTCCCCCCCGGGGGCCGGATCAGCCCCAGCATTTT. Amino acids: CASSPPRGPDQPQHF.

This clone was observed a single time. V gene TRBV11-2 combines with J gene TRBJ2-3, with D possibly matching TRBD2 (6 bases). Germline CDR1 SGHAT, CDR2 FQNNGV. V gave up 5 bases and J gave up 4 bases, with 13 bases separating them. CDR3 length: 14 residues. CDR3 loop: CASSQRLVSDTQYF. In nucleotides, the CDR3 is TGTGCCAGCAGCCAACGACTAGTGTCAGATACGCAGTATTTT.

CDR3 protein: CASSYQGGSYTF. The CDR3 DNA is TGTGCCAGCAGTTACCAGGGGGGTAGCTACACCTTC. The chain employs TRBV6-5 and TRBJ1-2; TRBD1 matches 7 bases. Losses at the gene ends were 2 bases for V and 9 bases for J; bases not matched to a gene: 3. Germline loops: CDR1 MNHEY, CDR2 SVGAGI. CDR3 length equals 12 residues.

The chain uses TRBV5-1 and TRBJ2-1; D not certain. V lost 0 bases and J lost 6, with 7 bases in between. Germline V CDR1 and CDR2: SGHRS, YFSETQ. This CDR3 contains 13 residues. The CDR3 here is CASSLAILNEQFF. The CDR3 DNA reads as TGCGCCAGCAGCTTGGCTATCCTCAATGAGCAGTTCTTC.

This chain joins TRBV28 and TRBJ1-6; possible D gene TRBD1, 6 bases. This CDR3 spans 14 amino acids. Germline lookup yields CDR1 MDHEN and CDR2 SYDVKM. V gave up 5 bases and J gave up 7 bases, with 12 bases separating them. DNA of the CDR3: TGTGCCAGCAGTCCTTGGACAGCCAATTCACCCCTCCACTTT. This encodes CASSPWTANSPLHF. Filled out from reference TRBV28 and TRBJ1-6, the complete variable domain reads DVKVTQSSRYLVKRTGEKVFLECVQDMDHENMFWYRQDPGLGLRLIYFSYDVKMKEKGDIPEGYSVSREKKERFSLILESASTNQTSMYLCASSPWTANSPLHFGNGTRLTVT.

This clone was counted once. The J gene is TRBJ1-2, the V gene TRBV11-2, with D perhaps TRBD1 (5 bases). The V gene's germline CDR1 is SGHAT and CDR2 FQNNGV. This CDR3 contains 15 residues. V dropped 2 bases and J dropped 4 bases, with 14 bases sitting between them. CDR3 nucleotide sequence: TGTGCCAGCAGCTTACGTAGGCAGGGAGGCTATGGCTACACCTTC. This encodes CASSLRRQGGYGYTF.

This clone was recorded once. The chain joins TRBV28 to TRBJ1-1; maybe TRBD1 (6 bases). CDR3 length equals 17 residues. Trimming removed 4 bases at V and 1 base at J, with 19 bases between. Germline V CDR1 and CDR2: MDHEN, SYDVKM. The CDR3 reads CASSSPGVAPRNTEAFF. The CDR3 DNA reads TGTGCCAGCAGTTCCCCAGGGGTCGCCCCTCGGAACACTGAAGCTTTCTTT.

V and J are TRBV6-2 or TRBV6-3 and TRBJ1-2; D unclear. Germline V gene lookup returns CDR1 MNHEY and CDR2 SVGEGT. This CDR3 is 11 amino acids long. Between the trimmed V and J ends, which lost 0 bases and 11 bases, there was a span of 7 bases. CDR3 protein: CASSYSRWYTF. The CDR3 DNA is TGTGCCAGCAGTTACTCTCGTTGGTACACCTTC.

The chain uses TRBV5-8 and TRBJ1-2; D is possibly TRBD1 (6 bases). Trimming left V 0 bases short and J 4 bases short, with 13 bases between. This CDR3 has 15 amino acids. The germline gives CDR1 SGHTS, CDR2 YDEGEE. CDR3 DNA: TGTGCCAGCAGCTTGGTTACAGGAGGGGGCTATGGCTACACCTTC. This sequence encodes CASSLVTGGGYGYTF.

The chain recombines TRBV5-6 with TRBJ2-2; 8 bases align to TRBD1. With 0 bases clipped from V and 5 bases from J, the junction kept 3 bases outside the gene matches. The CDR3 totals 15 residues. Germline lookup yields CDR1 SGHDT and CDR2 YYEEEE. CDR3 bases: TGTGCCAGCAGCTTGGCAGGGGGCTGGACCGGGGAGCTGTTTTTT. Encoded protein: CASSLAGGWTGELFF.

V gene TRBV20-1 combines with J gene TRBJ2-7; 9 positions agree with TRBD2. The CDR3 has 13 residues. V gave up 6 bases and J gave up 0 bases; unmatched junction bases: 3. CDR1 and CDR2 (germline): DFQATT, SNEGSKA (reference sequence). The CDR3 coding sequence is TGCAGTGCCAGTAGCGGGAGCTCCTACGAGCAGTACTTC. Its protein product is CSASSGSSYEQYF.

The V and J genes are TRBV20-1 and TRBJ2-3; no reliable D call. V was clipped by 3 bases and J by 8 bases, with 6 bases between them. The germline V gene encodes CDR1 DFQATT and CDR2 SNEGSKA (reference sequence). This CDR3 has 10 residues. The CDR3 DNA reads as TGCAGTGCTAGTAAGAGTACGCAGTATTTT. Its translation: CSASKSTQYF.

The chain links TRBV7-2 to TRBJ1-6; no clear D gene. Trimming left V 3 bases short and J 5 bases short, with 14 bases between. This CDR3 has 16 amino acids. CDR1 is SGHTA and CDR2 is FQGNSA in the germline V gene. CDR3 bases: TGTGCCAGCAGCTTCGCCTCGGGAGGTAATAATTCACCCCTCCACTTT. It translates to CASSFASGGNNSPLHF.

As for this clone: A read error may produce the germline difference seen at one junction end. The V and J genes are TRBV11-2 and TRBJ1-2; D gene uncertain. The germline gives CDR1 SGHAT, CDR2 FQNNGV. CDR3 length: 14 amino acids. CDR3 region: CAGSLNFGNLGYTF. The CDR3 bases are TGTGCCGGCAGCTTAAATTTCGGGAATTTAGGCTACACCTTC.

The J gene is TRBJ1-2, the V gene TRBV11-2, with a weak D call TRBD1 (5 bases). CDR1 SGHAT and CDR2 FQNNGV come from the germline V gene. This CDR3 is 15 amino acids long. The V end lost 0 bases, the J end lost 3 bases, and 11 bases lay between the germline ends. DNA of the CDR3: TGTGCCAGCAGCTTAGAGGAGGGGATGGACTATGGCTACACCTTC. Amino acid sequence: CASSLEEGMDYGYTF.

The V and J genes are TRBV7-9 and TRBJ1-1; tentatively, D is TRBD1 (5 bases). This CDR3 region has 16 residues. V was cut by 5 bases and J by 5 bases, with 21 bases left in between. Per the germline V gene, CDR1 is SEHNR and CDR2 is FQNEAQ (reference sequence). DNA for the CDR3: TGTGCCAGCAGCCCTCCATTTGGGGGGGTAGGAACTGAAGCTTTCTTT. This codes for CASSPPFGGVGTEAFF.

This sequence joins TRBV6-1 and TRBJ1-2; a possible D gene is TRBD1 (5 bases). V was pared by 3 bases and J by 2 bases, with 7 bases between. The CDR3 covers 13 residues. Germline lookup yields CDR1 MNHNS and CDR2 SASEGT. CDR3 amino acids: CASSDGANYGYTF. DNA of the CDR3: TGTGCCAGCAGTGATGGGGCCAACTATGGCTACACCTTC.

CDR3 sequence: CASSLARDRNQPQHF. The CDR3, as DNA: TGTGCCAGCAGCTTGGCTAGGGATCGCAATCAGCCCCAGCATTTT. This chain uses TRBV5-6 with TRBJ1-5; no clear D. The V end lost 0 bases, the J end lost 2 bases, and 9 bases lay between the germline ends. Germline V gene sequence: CDR1 SGHDT, CDR2 YYEEEE. The CDR3 loop spans 15 amino acids.